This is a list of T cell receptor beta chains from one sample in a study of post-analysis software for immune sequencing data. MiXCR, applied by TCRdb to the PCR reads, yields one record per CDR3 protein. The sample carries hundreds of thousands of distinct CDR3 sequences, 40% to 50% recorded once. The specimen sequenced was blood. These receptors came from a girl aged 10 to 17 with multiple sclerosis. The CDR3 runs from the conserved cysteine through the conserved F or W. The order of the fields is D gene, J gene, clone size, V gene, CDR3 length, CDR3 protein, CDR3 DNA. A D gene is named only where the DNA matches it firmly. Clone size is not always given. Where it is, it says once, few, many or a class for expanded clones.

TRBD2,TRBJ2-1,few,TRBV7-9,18,CASSLGGLGLAGANEQFF,TGTGCCAGCAGCTTAGGCGGTCTGGGACTAGCAGGGGCCAATGAGCAGTTCTTC
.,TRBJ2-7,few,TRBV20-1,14,CSASRGPSGYEQYF,TGCAGTGCTAGTCGTGGCCCAAGCGGCTACGAGCAGTACTTC
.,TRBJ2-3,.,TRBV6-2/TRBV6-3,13,CASSIRGGNTQYF,TGTGCCAGCAGTATCAGGGGGGGAAATACGCAGTATTTT
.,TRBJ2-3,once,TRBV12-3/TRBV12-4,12,CASSMSADTQYF,TGTGCCAGCAGCATGAGCGCAGATACGCAATATTTT
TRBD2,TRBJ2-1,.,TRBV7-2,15,CASSLVAGAPAEQFF,TGTGCCAGCAGCTTAGTAGCGGGGGCCCCTGCGGAGCAGTTCTTC
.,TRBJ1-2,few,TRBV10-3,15,CAISENGGGGYGYTF,TGTGCCATCAGTGAGAATGGTGGGGGTGGCTATGGCTACACCTTC
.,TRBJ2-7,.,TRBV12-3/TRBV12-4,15,CASSSSPPGSYEQYF,TGTGCCAGCAGTTCCAGCCCACCGGGGTCCTACGAGCAGTACTTC
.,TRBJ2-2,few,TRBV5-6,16,CASSLANLGFTGELFF,TGTGCCAGCAGCTTGGCCAACTTGGGTTTCACCGGGGAGCTGTTTTTT
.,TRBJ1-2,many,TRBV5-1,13,CASSLGRTYGYTF,TGCGCCAGCAGCTTGGGACGTACCTATGGCTACACCTTC
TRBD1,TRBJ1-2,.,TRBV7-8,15,CASSPWTGDPYGYTF,TGTGCCAGCAGCCCCTGGACAGGGGATCCCTATGGCTACACCTTC
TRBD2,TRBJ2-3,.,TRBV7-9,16,CASSSTSGRFADTQYF,TGTGCCAGCAGCTCGACTAGCGGGAGGTTCGCAGATACGCAGTATTTT
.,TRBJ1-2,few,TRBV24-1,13,CATSEGRTYGYTF,TGTGCCACCAGTGAAGGGCGTACATATGGCTACACCTTC
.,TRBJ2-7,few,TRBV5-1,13,CASSLVPPYEQYF,TGCGCCAGCAGCTTGGTTCCGCCCTACGAGCAGTACTTC
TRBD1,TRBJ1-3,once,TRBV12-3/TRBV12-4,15,CASSLDRARGNTIYF,TGTGCCAGCAGTCTCGACAGGGCCCGGGGAAACACCATATATTTT
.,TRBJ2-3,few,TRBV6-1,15,CASGSLSGSTDTQYF,TGTGCCAGCGGATCTTTGTCTGGCAGCACAGATACGCAGTATTTT
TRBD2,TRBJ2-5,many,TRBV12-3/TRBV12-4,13,CASSLSGRETQYF,TGTGCCAGCAGCCTTAGCGGGAGGGAGACCCAGTACTTC
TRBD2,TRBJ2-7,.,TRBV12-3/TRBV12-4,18,CASSPPPGLAGGSYEQYF,TGTGCCAGCAGTCCACCCCCGGGACTAGCGGGGGGTTCCTACGAGCAGTACTTC
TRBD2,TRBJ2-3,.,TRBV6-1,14,CASSEPSGRGTQYF,TGTGCCAGCAGTGAACCTAGCGGGAGAGGTACGCAGTATTTT
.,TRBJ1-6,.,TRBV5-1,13,CASSETGYSPLHF,TGCGCCAGCAGCGAAACAGGGTATTCACCCCTCCACTTT
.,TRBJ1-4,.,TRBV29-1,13,CSVAKNQREKLFF,TGCAGCGTTGCGAAGAACCAGCGGGAAAAACTGTTTTTT
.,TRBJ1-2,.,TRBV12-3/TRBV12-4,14,CASSFGRGNYGYTF,TGTGCCAGCAGTTTTGGCAGGGGTAACTATGGCTACACCTTC
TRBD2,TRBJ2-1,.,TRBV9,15,CASSAHSGGFGEQFF,TGTGCCAGCAGCGCCCATAGCGGGGGCTTTGGTGAGCAGTTCTTC
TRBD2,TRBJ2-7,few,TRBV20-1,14,CSAEETSGTRSQYF,TGCAGTGCTGAAGAGACTAGCGGCACCCGGTCCCAGTACTTC